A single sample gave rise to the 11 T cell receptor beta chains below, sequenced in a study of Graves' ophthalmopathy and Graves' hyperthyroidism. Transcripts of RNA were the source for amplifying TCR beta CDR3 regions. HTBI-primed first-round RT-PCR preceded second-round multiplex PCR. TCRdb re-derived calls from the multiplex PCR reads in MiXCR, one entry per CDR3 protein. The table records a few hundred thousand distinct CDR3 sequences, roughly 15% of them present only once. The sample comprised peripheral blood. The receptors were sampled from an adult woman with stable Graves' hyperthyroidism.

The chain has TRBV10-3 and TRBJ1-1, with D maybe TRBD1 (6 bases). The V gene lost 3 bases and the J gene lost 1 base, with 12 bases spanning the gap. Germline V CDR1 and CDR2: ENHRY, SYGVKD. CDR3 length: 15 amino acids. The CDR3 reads CAISERGAGNTEAFF. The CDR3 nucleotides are TGTGCCATCAGTGAAAGGGGGGCGGGGAACACTGAAGCTTTCTTT.

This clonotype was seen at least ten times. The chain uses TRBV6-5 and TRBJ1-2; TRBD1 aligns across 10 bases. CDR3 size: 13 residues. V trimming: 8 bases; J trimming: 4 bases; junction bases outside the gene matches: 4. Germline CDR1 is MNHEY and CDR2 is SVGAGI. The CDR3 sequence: CASGTGDSYGYTF. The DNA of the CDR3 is TGTGCCAGCGGGACAGGGGATAGCTATGGCTACACCTTC.

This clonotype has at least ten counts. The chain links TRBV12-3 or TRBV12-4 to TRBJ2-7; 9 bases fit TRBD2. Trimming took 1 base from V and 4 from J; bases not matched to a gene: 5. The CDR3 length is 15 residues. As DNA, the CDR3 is TGTGCCAGCAGTTTAGGGTTAGCGGGAGTATACGAGCAGTACTTC. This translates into CASSLGLAGVYEQYF.

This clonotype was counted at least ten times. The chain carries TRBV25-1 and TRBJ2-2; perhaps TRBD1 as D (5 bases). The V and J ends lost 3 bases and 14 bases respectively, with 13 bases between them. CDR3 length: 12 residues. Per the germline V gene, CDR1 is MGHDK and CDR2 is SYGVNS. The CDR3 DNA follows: TGTGCCAGCAGTGACCTGGGGCAGGGCCTGTTTTTT. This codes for CASSDLGQGLFF. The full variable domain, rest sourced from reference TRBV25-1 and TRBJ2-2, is EADIYQTPRYLVIGTGKKITLECSQTMGHDKMYWYQQDPGMELHLIHYSYGVNSTEKGDLSSESTVSRIRTEHFPLTLESARPSHTSQYLCASSDLGQGLFFGEGSRLTVL.

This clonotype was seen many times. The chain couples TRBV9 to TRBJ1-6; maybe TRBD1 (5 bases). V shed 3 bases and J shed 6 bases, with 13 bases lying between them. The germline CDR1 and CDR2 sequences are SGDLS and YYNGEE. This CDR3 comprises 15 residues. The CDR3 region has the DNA TGTGCCAGCAGCGAAGCGGGGGGGGTTAATTCACCCCTCCACTTT. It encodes CASSEAGGVNSPLHF.

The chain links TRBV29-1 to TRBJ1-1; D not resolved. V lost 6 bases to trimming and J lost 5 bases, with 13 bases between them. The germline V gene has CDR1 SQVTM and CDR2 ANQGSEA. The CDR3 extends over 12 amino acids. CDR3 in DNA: TGCAGCGTGAGGCCGGGGAGGACTGAAGCTTTCTTT. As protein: CSVRPGRTEAFF.

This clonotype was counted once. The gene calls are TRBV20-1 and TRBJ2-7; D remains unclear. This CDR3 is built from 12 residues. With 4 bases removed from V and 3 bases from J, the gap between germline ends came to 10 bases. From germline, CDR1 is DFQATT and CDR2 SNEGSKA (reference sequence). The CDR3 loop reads CSAKRQFYEQYF. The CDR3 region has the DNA TGCAGTGCTAAACGGCAGTTCTACGAGCAGTACTTC.

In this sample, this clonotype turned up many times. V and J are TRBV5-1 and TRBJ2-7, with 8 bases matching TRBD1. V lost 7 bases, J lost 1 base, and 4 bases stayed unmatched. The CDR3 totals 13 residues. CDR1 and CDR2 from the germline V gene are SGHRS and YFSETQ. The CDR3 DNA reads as TGCGCCAGCGGACAGGGTGTATCCTACGAGCAGTACTTC. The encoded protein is CASGQGVSYEQYF.

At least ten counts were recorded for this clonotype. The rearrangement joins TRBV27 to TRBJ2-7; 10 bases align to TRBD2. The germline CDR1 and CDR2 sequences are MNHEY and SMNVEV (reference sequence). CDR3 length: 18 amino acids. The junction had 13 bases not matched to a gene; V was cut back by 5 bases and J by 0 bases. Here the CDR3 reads CASSHSPRVAGGSYEQYF. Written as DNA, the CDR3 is TGTGCCAGCAGTCACAGCCCCAGAGTAGCGGGAGGCTCCTACGAGCAGTACTTC.

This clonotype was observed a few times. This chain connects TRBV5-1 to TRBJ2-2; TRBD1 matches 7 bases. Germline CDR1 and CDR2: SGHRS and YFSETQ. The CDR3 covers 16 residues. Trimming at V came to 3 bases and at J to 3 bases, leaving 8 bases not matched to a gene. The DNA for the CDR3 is TGCGCCAGCAGCTGGCCAACAGGGGTGGACACCGGGGAGCTGTTTTTT. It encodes CASSWPTGVDTGELFF.

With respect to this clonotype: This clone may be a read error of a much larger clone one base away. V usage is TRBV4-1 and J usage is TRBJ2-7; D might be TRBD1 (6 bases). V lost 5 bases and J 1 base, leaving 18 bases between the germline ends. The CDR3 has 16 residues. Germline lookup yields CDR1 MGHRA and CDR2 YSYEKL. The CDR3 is CASSSRSAGVSYEQYF. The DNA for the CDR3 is TGCGCCAGCAGCTCACGATCGGCAGGGGTTTCCTACGAGCAGTACTTC.